This T cell receptor (beta chain) is from a study of blood T cell repertoires in COVID-19 (TCRdb year 2020). Context from the whole study: Samples covering the acute and convalescent phases of COVID-19 were provided by collaborators in the United States, Italy and Spain. The material from the prospective study consisted of cDNA or gDNA derived from T cells, B-cell-depleted T cells, or PBMCs. Deeply sampled blood TCRbeta repertoires from subjects exposed to, actively infected with, or recovered from COVID-19 were included in the dataset. A freely available public database, intended as a resource for researchers studying the immune response to SARS-CoV-2, is where the repertoires were released. The samples were drawn from two sources: the first 160 participants of the ongoing ImmuneRACE study, and over 950 subjects contributed by 6 global collaborators. Sample metadata almost always included a de-identified subject ID, COVID-19 status, age in years and sex. Where available, HLA class I and class II types were taken from metadata supplied by the sample provider and were not determined by assay-based typing. The investigation overall reported the following: How much clinical and demographic metadata was included differed by source and by participant, and the metadata was provided uncurated.

The immunoSEQ Assay, a bias-controlled multiplex PCR, was used to amplify TCRbeta CDR3 regions from genomic DNA. Per the source publication's procedure: Within the assay, amplification of reference gene primers was used to estimate how many nucleated cells each sample contained. To quantify the absolute abundance of each unique TCRbeta CDR3 rearrangement, sequence reads were collapsed and filtered. For each sample, productive Simpson clonality was calculated as the square root of Simpson's diversity index across productive rearrangements. The table comes from immuneACCESS by way of TCRdb, which keeps in-frame sequences with V and J called. Part of the clones is missing from these tables; in studies checked, under half for an unresolved V gene and the rest for unknown reasons. V, J and clone size were drawn from that table, and D and trimming were deduced from the DNA. The sample includes about 190,000 clones, with about 80% observed a single time. Clones ranked in the top ten supply around 14% of the sample.

About this clone: Its antigen remains unidentified. Within one base of it there is no much larger clone, and no base qualities were kept.

Whole blood was collected in K2EDTA tubes by collaborating institutions according to the institutions' own protocols. Collaborator samples were shipped for TCRbeta analysis as frozen whole blood, isolated PBMCs, or DNA extracted from either sample type. The specimen sequenced was peripheral blood. The source is a man younger than 40 with active or convalescent COVID-19.

Read as DNA, the sequence is TGTGCCAGCAACTTAGGCGGGGGGGCGGCCGCTTTCTTT. The translation is CASNLGGGAAAFF. The chain employs TRBV12-3 or TRBV12-4 and TRBJ1-1; matching of 6 bases hints at TRBD1 as the D gene. Trimming removed 7 bases from V and 11 bases from J, leaving 20 bases between the germline ends. Inclusive of the bounding cysteine and phenylalanine, the CDR3 is 13 residues long. The DNA shown is the 39-base CDR3, in frame from base 1.